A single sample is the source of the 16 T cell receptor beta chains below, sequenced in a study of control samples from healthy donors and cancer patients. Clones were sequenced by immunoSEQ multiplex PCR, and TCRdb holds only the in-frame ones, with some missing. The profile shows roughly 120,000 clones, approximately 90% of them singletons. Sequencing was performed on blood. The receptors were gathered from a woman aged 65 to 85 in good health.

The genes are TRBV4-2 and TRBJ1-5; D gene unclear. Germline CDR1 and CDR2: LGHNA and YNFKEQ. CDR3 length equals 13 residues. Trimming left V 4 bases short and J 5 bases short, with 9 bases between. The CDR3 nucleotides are TGTGCCAGCAGCCCCTTTCTGGATCAGCCCCAGCATTTT. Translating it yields CASSPFLDQPQHF.

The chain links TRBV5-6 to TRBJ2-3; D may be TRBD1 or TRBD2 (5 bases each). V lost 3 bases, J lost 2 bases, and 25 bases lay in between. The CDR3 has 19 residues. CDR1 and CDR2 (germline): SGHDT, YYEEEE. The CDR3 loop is CASSSNRGRWTYDTDTQYF. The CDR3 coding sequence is TGTGCCAGCAGCTCGAATCGGGGACGGTGGACTTATGACACAGATACGCAGTATTTT.

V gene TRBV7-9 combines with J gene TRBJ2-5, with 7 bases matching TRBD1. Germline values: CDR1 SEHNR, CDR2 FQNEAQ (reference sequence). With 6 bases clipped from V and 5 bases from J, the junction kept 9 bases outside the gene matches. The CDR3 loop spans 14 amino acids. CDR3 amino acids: CASRQGQSWETQYF. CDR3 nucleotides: TGTGCCAGCAGGCAGGGACAGTCCTGGGAGACCCAGTACTTC. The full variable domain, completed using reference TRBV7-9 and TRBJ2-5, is DTGVSQNPRHKITKRGQNVTFRCDPISEHNRLYWYRQTLGQGPEFLTYFQNEAQLEKSRLLSDRFSAERPKGSFSTLEIQRTEQGDSAMYLCASRQGQSWETQYFGPGTRLLVL.

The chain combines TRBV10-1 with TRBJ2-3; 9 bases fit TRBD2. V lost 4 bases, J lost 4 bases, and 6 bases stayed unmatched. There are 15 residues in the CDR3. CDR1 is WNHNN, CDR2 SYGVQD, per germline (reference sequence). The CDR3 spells CASSGMSGGSDTQYF. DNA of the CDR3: TGCGCCAGCAGTGGCATGAGCGGGGGGTCAGATACGCAGTATTTT.

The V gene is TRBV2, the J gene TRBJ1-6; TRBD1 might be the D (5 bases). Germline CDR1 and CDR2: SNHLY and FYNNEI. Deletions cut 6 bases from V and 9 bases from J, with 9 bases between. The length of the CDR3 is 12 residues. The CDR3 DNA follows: TGTGCCAGCAGGGGGGACGTTTCACCCCTCCACTTT. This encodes CASRGDVSPLHF.

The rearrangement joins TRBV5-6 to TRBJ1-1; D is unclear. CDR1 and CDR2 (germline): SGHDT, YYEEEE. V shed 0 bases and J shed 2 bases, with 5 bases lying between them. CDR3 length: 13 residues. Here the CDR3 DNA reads TGTGCCAGCAGCTTGGGGTACAACACTGAAGCTTTCTTT. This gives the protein CASSLGYNTEAFF.

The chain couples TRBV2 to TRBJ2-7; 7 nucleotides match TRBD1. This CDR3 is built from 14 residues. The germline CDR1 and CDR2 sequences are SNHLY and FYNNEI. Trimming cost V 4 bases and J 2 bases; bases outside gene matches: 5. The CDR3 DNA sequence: TGTGCCAGCAGTGCGACGGGACAGACCTACGAGCAGTACTTC. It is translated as CASSATGQTYEQYF.

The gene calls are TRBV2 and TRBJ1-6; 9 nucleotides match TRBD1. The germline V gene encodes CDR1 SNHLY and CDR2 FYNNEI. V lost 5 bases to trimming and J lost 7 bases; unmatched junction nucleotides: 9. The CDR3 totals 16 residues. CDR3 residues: CASSTNRGLLNSPLHF. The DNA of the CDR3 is TGTGCCAGCAGTACTAACAGGGGGCTACTGAATTCACCCCTCCACTTT. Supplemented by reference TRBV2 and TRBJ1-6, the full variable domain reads EPEVTQTPSHQVTQMGQEVILRCVPISNHLYFYWYRQILGQKVEFLVSFYNNEISEKSEIFDDQFSVERPDGSNFTLKIRSTKLEDSAMYFCASSTNRGLLNSPLHFGNGTRLTVT.

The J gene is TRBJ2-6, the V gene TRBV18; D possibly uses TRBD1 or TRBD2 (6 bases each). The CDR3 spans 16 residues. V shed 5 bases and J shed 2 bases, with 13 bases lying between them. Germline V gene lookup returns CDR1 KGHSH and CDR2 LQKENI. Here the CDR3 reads CASSIMGGPGANVLTF. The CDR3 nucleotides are TGTGCCAGCTCAATCATGGGGGGCCCTGGGGCCAACGTCCTGACTTTC.

The CDR3, as DNA: TGTGCCAGCAGCCAGAGTAGACTGTTTCAACTGTTTTTT. It translates to CASSQSRLFQLFF. The V call is TRBV3-1 (or the pseudogene TRBV3-2), the J call TRBJ1-4; D unresolved. The germline V gene has CDR1 LGHDT and CDR2 YNNKEL (reference sequence). This CDR3 contains 13 residues. Trimming shortened V by 3 bases and J by 12 bases, and 14 bases separated the two germline ends.

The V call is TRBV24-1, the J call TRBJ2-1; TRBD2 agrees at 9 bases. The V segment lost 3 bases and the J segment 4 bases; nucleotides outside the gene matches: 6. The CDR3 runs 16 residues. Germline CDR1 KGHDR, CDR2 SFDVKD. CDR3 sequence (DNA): TGTGCCACCAGTGATGTCGGTAGCGGGAGATACAATGAGCAGTTCTTC. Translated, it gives CATSDVGSGRYNEQFF.

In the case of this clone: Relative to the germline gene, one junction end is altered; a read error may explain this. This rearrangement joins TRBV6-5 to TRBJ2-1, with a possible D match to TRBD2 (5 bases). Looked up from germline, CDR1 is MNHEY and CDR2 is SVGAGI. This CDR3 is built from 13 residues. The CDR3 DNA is TGTGCCAGCATCGACGGCCTAGCCAATAAGCAGTTCTTC. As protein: CASIDGLANKQFF.

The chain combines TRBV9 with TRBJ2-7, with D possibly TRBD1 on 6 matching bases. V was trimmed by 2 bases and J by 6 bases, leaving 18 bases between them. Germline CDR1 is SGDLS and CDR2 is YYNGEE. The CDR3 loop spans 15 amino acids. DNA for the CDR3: TGTGCCAGCAGCGTTGGTGGGGGCGCGCCGGGCGAGCAGTACTTC. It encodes CASSVGGGAPGEQYF.

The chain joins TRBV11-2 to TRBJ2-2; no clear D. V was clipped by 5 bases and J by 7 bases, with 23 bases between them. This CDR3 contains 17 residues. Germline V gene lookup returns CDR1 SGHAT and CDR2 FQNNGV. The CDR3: CASSARAAFPVIGELFF. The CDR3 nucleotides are TGTGCCAGCAGCGCAAGAGCCGCGTTCCCGGTAATCGGGGAGCTGTTTTTT. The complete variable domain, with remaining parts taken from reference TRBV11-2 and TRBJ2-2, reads EAGVAQSPRYKIIEKRQSVAFWCNPISGHATLYWYQQILGQGPKLLIQFQNNGVVDDSQLPKDRFSAERLKGVDSTLKIQPAKLEDSAVYLCASSARAAFPVIGELFFGEGSRLTVL.

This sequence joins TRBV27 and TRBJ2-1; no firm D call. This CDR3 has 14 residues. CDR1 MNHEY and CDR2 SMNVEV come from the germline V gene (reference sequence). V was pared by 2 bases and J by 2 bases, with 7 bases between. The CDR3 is CASSLSATYNEQFF. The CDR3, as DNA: TGTGCCAGCAGTTTAAGCGCAACCTACAATGAGCAGTTCTTC.

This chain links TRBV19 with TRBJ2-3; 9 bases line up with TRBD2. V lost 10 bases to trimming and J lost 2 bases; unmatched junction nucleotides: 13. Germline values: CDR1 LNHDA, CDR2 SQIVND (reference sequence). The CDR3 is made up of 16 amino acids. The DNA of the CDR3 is TGTGCCACCTCTAGGGCTAGCGGGGCAATCACAGATACGCAGTATTTT. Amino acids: CATSRASGAITDTQYF.